What follows are 25 T cell receptor beta chains derived from one specimen sequenced in a study of type 1 regulatory T cells. One entry per CDR3 protein results from TCRdb running MiXCR on the reads. The repertoire has approximately 42,000 distinct CDR3 sequences, 9% to 15% of them found once; the top ten carry over 7.5%. Their target antigens are unknown. Sequencing input: cultured non-Tr1 T cells, either the whole culture or a sorted T cell fraction (not recorded which). These receptors all stem from a human donor in good health.

This rearrangement joins TRBV10-3 to TRBJ1-4, with D maybe TRBD1 (6 bases). This CDR3 is built from 14 residues. V dropped 6 bases and J dropped 0 bases, with 8 bases sitting between them. The germline V gene encodes CDR1 ENHRY and CDR2 SYGVKD. The CDR3 sequence: CAIRDSTTNEKLFF. The CDR3 coding sequence is TGTGCCATCAGGGACAGTACAACTAATGAAAAACTGTTTTTT.

This clonotype was seen ten or more times. This chain uses TRBV10-3 with TRBJ1-1, with a weak D call TRBD1 (6 bases). The ends were cut back, 6 bases at V and 3 bases at J, with 11 bases in the middle. This CDR3 has 13 residues. CDR1 is ENHRY, CDR2 SYGVKD, per germline. In nucleotides, the CDR3 is TGTGCCATCAGGGGGGGGACATACACTGAAGCTTTCTTT. Encoded protein: CAIRGGTYTEAFF.

This clonotype was seen a handful of times. The J gene is TRBJ2-7, the V gene TRBV7-3; 9 nucleotides agree with TRBD2. From germline, CDR1 is SGHTA and CDR2 FQGTGA. The CDR3 consists of 15 residues. The ends lost 5 bases at V and 0 bases at J; junction bases unmatched: 5. The CDR3 region has the DNA TGTGCCAGCAGCATTAGCGGGGGTAGCTCCTACGAGCAGTACTTC. Its protein is CASSISGGSSYEQYF.

This clonotype counts as medium-sized. The J gene is TRBJ2-3, the V gene TRBV29-1; 10 nucleotides match TRBD2. V dropped 3 bases and J dropped 4; count of bases not matched to a gene: 4. The CDR3 extends over 14 amino acids. Germline V gene lookup returns CDR1 SQVTM and CDR2 ANQGSEA. The CDR3 region is CSVDLAGASDTQYF. The DNA for the CDR3 is TGCAGCGTTGACCTAGCGGGAGCTTCAGATACGCAGTATTTT.

This clonotype was recorded at least ten times. The V and J genes are TRBV9 and TRBJ2-3; the D gene is possibly TRBD2 (6 bases). The V gene lost 3 bases and the J gene lost 3 bases, with 11 bases spanning the gap. The CDR3 contains 14 residues. Germline V CDR1 and CDR2: SGDLS, YYNGEE. CDR3: CASSEGGWTDTQYF. CDR3 sequence (DNA): TGTGCCAGCAGCGAGGGAGGATGGACAGATACGCAGTATTTT. The full variable domain, completed using reference TRBV9 and TRBJ2-3, is DSGVTQTPKHLITATGQRVTLRCSPRSGDLSVYWYQQSLDQGLQFLIQYYNGEERAKGNILERFSAQQFPDLHSELNLSSLELGDSALYFCASSEGGWTDTQYFGPGTRLTVL.

Only a few counts were recorded for this clonotype. The gene calls are TRBV5-6 and TRBJ2-1; no firm D call. This CDR3 is 17 amino acids long. CDR1 and CDR2 (germline): SGHDT, YYEEEE. V lost 4 bases to trimming and J lost 2 bases, with 19 bases between them. The CDR3 region is CASSQKFRAWAYNEQFF. The DNA for the CDR3 is TGTGCCAGCAGCCAAAAGTTCCGGGCCTGGGCCTACAATGAGCAGTTCTTC. The variable domain in full, with the rest retrieved from reference TRBV5-6 and TRBJ2-1, is DAGVTQSPTHLIKTRGQQVTLRCSPKSGHDTVSWYQQALGQGPQFIFQYYEEEERQRGNFPDRFSGHQFPNYSSELNVNALLLGDSALYLCASSQKFRAWAYNEQFFGPGTRLTVL.

The chain uses TRBV29-1 and TRBJ2-3; D uncertain. The CDR3 loop spans 11 amino acids. The germline V and J ends were trimmed by 6 bases and 6 bases, with 10 bases remaining between them. Germline lookup yields CDR1 SQVTM and CDR2 ANQGSEA. CDR3 protein: CSVERVDTQYF. As DNA, the CDR3 is TGCAGCGTAGAAAGGGTCGATACGCAGTATTTT.

The table lists this clonotype with many counts. The chain recombines TRBV20-1 with TRBJ1-3, with D possibly TRBD1 on 6 matching bases. Germline assignment: CDR1 DFQATT and CDR2 SNEGSKA (reference sequence). The CDR3 has 18 amino acids. Between the trimmed V and J ends, which lost 2 bases and 4 bases, there was a span of 24 bases. Here the CDR3 reads CSARPPSGRRGVGNTIYF. The DNA of the CDR3 is TGCAGTGCTAGACCTCCAAGCGGGCGCAGGGGTGTCGGAAACACCATATATTTT.

This clonotype was counted only a few times. This rearrangement joins TRBV2 to TRBJ1-4, with D unclear. Trimming removed 10 bases from V and 8 bases from J, with 26 bases in between. CDR1 is SNHLY, CDR2 FYNNEI, per germline. This CDR3 spans 16 amino acids. The CDR3 DNA follows: TGTGCCACCACGGAAAGTAGACTTGCATCATGGGAAAAACTGTTTTTT. Translating it yields CATTESRLASWEKLFF.

The chain employs TRBV18 and TRBJ2-7, with D possibly TRBD1 on 6 matching bases. The CDR3 has 15 residues. Trimming took 1 base from V and 7 from J, leaving 17 bases between them. CDR1 and CDR2 (germline): KGHSH, LQKENI. The CDR3 coding sequence is TGTGCCAGCTCACCACTTCTGGGGGCGACGGTTGAGCAGTACTTC. Translation gives CASSPLLGATVEQYF.

This chain uses TRBV15 with TRBJ2-4; 8 bases match TRBD1. Germline CDR1 LNHNV, CDR2 YYDKDF (reference sequence). The CDR3 spans 16 residues. V shed 5 bases, J shed 2 bases, and the junction held 8 bases outside the gene matches. For the CDR3, the DNA is TGTGCCACCAGCCCCCGGGACAGGCCCACCAAAAACATTCAGTACTTC. Translation gives CATSPRDRPTKNIQYF.

In its sample, this clonotype is medium-sized. V is TRBV5-1 and J is TRBJ2-5, with 11 bases matching TRBD2. Per germline, CDR1 SGHRS and CDR2 YFSETQ. The CDR3 runs 15 residues. After removal of 3 bases from V and 4 bases from J, the junction contained 5 bases not matched to a gene. The CDR3 reads CASSSITSGRETQYF. CDR3 bases: TGCGCCAGCAGCTCAATTACTAGCGGGAGAGAGACCCAGTACTTC.

Concerning this clonotype: A much bigger clone sits one base away, suggesting this may be a read error. The chain uses TRBV18 and TRBJ2-7; TRBD2 is a possible D gene (6 bases). The CDR3 extends over 14 amino acids. Looked up from germline, CDR1 is KGHSH and CDR2 is LQKENI. The CDR3 DNA is TGTGCCAACTCACCCGGGACTCAGACCTACGAGCAGTACTTC. This encodes CANSPGTQTYEQYF.

This clonotype was observed at least ten times. This CDR3 reads CSARSGGFKSNQPQHF. The CDR3 DNA sequence: TGCAGTGCTAGAAGCGGTGGGTTTAAGAGCAATCAGCCCCAGCATTTT. The chain uses TRBV20-1 and TRBJ1-5; D is ambiguous. The CDR3 runs 16 residues. The V and J ends lost 2 bases and 1 base respectively, with 15 bases between them. The germline V gene encodes CDR1 DFQATT and CDR2 SNEGSKA (reference sequence).

This clonotype has only a few counts. CDR3 DNA sequence: TGCGCCAGTTCGGACGTCGCCTCTGGAAACACCATATATTTT. Its protein is CASSDVASGNTIYF. The J gene is TRBJ1-3, the V gene TRBV5-1, with D hard to call. The CDR3 length is 14 residues. V lost 8 bases, J lost 0 bases, and 12 bases lay in between. Per germline, CDR1 SGHRS and CDR2 YFSETQ.

The rearrangement joins TRBV5-1 to TRBJ2-5; D gene unclear. Germline V gene lookup returns CDR1 SGHRS and CDR2 YFSETQ. V was clipped by 2 bases and J by 5 bases, with 16 bases between them. The CDR3 contains 15 residues. CDR3 sequence: CASSFSVDQAETQYF. CDR3 coding DNA: TGCGCCAGCAGCTTCTCGGTGGACCAGGCGGAGACCCAGTACTTC.

The CDR3 coding sequence is TGCAGTGTTAGGCAGCGTAACACAGATACGCAGTATTTT. It yields the protein CSVRQRNTDTQYF. V and J are TRBV20-1 and TRBJ2-3; D call uncertain. Germline loops: CDR1 DFQATT, CDR2 SNEGSKA (reference sequence). V was pared by 7 bases and J by 2 bases, with 13 bases between. The CDR3 has 13 residues.

The sample holds many counts of this clonotype. This sequence joins TRBV12-3 or TRBV12-4 and TRBJ2-1, with 7 bases identical to TRBD1. The CDR3 covers 13 residues. The ends lost 0 bases at V and 11 bases at J; junction bases unmatched: 4. In nucleotides, the CDR3 is TGTGCCAGCAGTTTAGCGGGGACAGCGAAGCAGTTCTTC. This translates into CASSLAGTAKQFF.

CDR3 bases: TGTGCCAGCAGCTCTCATCGTGGGGCCGACACCGGGGAGCTGTTTTTT. This translates into CASSSHRGADTGELFF. V usage is TRBV7-3 and J usage is TRBJ2-2; tentative D call: TRBD1 (5 bases). Germline CDR1 and CDR2: SGHTA and FQGTGA. The V and J ends lost 4 bases and 3 bases respectively, with 15 bases between them. CDR3 size: 16 residues.

This clonotype appeared a few times. The chain combines TRBV5-1 with TRBJ1-4, with a tentative D call TRBD1 (5 bases). V gave up 5 bases and J gave up 8 bases, with 16 bases separating them. The CDR3 covers 14 residues. From germline, CDR1 is SGHRS and CDR2 YFSETQ. CDR3 DNA sequence: TGCGCCAGCAGGGGTCCGGGACTCCAAGAAAAACTGTTTTTT. Translated, it gives CASRGPGLQEKLFF.

This clonotype has ten or more counts. This chain links TRBV4-2 with TRBJ2-3, with D perhaps TRBD2 (5 bases). Germline loops: CDR1 LGHNA, CDR2 YNFKEQ. The CDR3 extends over 16 amino acids. Trimming took 0 bases from V and 2 from J, leaving 12 bases between them. The CDR3 coding sequence is TGTGCCAGCAGCCAAGATCTTGGGCTAGCCACAGATACGCAGTATTTT. As protein: CASSQDLGLATDTQYF.

This clonotype was counted only a few times. This chain joins TRBV5-1 and TRBJ2-6; TRBD1 is a possible D gene (6 bases). Germline values: CDR1 SGHRS, CDR2 YFSETQ. This CDR3 is 16 amino acids long. Trimming stripped 2 bases from V and 0 bases from J, with 9 bases between. The CDR3 sequence: CASSLQGSSGANVLTF. The DNA for the CDR3 is TGCGCCAGCAGCTTACAGGGATCCTCTGGGGCCAACGTCCTGACTTTC.

The rearrangement joins TRBV7-8 to TRBJ2-1, with D unclear. The length of the CDR3 is 11 residues. Trimming left V 5 bases short and J 10 bases short, with 9 bases between. Germline V CDR1 and CDR2: SGHVS, FQNEAQ. The CDR3 sequence is CASSLLEEQFF. CDR3 sequence (DNA): TGTGCCAGCAGCCTTCTGGAAGAGCAGTTCTTC.

The CDR3 DNA follows: TGTGCCACCAGTCCGGGACTAGCGGCAGATACGCAGTATTTT. It encodes CATSPGLAADTQYF. This chain links TRBV24-1 with TRBJ2-3; 11 bases align to TRBD2. J gave up 4 bases and V 6 bases, and 2 bases lay outside the gene matches. This CDR3 has 14 amino acids. CDR1 is KGHDR, CDR2 SFDVKD, per germline.

This clonotype was counted ten times or more. The V call is TRBV12-3 or TRBV12-4, the J call TRBJ1-3; a weak D match, TRBD1 (5 bases). The CDR3 consists of 14 residues. V dropped 5 bases and J dropped 5 bases, with 13 bases sitting between them. DNA for the CDR3: TGTGCCAGCAGTCCGACAGTTTACCGAAACACCATATATTTT. Translating gives CASSPTVYRNTIYF.